This T cell receptor (beta chain) originates from a study of T cells after yellow fever vaccination (dated by TCRdb to between 2019 and 2020). About the study as a whole: The SMART-Seq v4 Ultra Low Input RNA kit was used to prepare libraries from fractions with low cell numbers. To follow T-cell clones before and after primary and booster YFV17D yellow fever vaccination, bulk TCR alpha and beta repertoires were sequenced over time. Two healthy male donors, one aged 18 to 29 and one aged 30 to 40 years, were included in the cohort. Blood was drawn at multiple timepoints before and after primary and secondary immunization, with bulk PBMC replicates and cell subsets isolated.

Study-wide findings and limitations: Because abundant contaminating clonotypes from the bulk population could be contained in FACS-sorted repertoires, computational filtering was required. A small fraction of clonotypes appeared in both the CD4 and CD8 compartments, likely as a result of convergent recombination. Most clones expanded after primary vaccination (96% of CD4 and approximately 90% of CD8) were re-detected after the booster, suggesting that broad memory maintenance occurred. Because only a couple of donors were included in the study, the extent to which the findings can be generalized is limited. The secondary T-cell response was weaker than the primary response but faster, peaking on day 5 instead of day 15.

This sample's treatment or condition label indicates: live attenuated yellow fever vaccine strain. At every blood-draw timepoint, two biological replicates of bulk PBMCs were collected. A standard Ficoll-Paque protocol was used to isolate PBMCs from peripheral blood. TriZol was used to extract RNA from bulk PBMCs, CD4 and CD8 fractions, and dextramer-positive and dextramer-negative fractions. TCR cDNA was synthesized by 5'RACE template switching, which introduced a universal primer site and unique molecular identifiers. cDNA synthesis was primed from both the TCR alpha and TCR beta constant segments. Libraries were amplified in two PCR steps, with sample barcodes and sequencing adapters added in the second step. Sequencing of libraries was performed on Illumina HiSeq 2500 (2x100 bp) or NovaSeq (2x150 bp). Turning to the authors' computational methods: MIGEC handled demultiplexing of reads and collapsing into UMI consensus sequences, while MiXCR performed V(D)J alignment. Vaccine-responding clonotypes were identified with edgeR using replicate PBMC samples, with FDR below 0.01 and a log2 fold change above 5 up to day 15 being required. Bulk clonotypes were assigned CD4 or CD8 identity according to which sequenced CD4 or CD8 repertoire held them at higher abundance. The public reads were quality trimmed at Q25 with fastp and then assembled into clones with MiXCR by TCRdb, keeping productive beta chains. Rows matching on CDR3 protein sequence are summarized as one entry with the most common DNA and genes. The V and J calls and clone size come from TCRdb's table, not from the authors' own analysis. The sample yields hundreds of thousands of distinct CDR3 sequences; more than 8.5% were counted once. The top ten hold roughly 18% of the sample.

Details on this clonotype: The antigen it recognizes is unknown. Base qualities are not provided; no much larger clone lies one nucleotide away.

V is clipped by 8 bases and J by 0 bases, and the sequence between their germline boundaries is 7 bases long. Looking up the germline V gene (reference sequence) yields CDR1 SEHNR and CDR2 FQNEAQ. From cysteine to phenylalanine, the CDR3 is 12 amino acids long. Only the CDR3 DNA stays, 36 bases, in frame from base 1. This sample comprised PBMCs, obtained on the day of the first yellow fever vaccination. This chain joins TRBV7-9 to TRBJ1-2; the D gene cannot be named for sure. This TCR derives from a man between 18 and 35 years old who received the YFV17D yellow fever vaccine. The DNA sequence reads TGTGCCAGCGGGTGGGCTAACTATGGCTACACCTTC. Its translation is CASGWANYGYTF.